This note documents a single T cell receptor beta chain sequence. Its antigen is currently unknown. This table comes from immunoSEQ multiplex PCR, and its TCRdb copy is limited to in-frame clones, with some not included. The sample contains some 52,000 clones, approximately 94% of which appear only once. J gave up 2 bases and V 2 bases, and 3 bases lay outside the gene matches. Germline CDR1 reads SGHDN; CDR2 reads FVKESK. The CDR3 is 15 amino acids. These data originate in a study of OX40 agonist ivuxolimab in advanced cancers. About the research overall: The patients received agonistic anti-OX40 (CD134) antibody ivuxolimab. Males comprised around 78% of the group, whose mean age was around 62 years (range roughly 20 to 85).

Study-wide findings and caveats: More expanded clones were found, on average, in CD8+ than in CD4+ T cells.

This sequence was found in an adult with an advanced solid tumor such as melanoma, head and neck, liver or kidney cancer. The rearrangement uses TRBV14 and TRBJ2-7, with 10 bases matching TRBD2. The sample consisted of CD4+ or CD8+ T cells sorted from blood, taken in a trial of the OX40 agonist ivuxolimab. The CDR3 is CASSQTSGMTYEQYF. The DNA of the CDR3 is TGTGCCAGCAGCCAAACTAGCGGGATGACCTACGAGCAGTACTTC.